This paragraph covers one TCR beta chain sequence. This sample is drawn from a study of blood T cell repertoires in COVID-19. CDR1 and CDR2 (germline): SNHLY, FYNNEI. The CDR3 spans 14 residues. Generated by immunoSEQ multiplex PCR, the TCRdb table keeps only in-frame clones and is missing some. The data contain roughly 80,000 clones, 75% to 90% of them singletons. Sequenced sample: peripheral blood. The sequence was collected from a man aged 55-75 years with active or convalescent COVID-19. The chain recombines TRBV2 with TRBJ2-3, with a weak D call TRBD1 (5 bases). CDR3: CVIGSRENPDTQYF. CDR3 nucleotides: TGTGTCATAGGAAGCAGGGAAAACCCAGATACGCAGTATTTT.